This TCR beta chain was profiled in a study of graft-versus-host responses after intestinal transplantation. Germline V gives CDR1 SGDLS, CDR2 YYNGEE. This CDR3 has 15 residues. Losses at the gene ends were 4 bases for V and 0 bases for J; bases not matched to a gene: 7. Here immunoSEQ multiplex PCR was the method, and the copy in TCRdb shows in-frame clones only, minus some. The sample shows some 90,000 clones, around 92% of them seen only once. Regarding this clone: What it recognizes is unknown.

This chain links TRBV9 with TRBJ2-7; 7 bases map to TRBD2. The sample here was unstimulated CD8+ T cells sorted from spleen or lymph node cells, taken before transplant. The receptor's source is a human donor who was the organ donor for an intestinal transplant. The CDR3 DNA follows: TGTGCCAGCAGCCCCGGGACTACCGCCTCCTACGAGCAGTACTTC. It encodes CASSPGTTASYEQYF.